The rows below give T cell receptor beta chains drawn from one sample of a study of blood T cell repertoires in COVID-19. Clones were read by immunoSEQ multiplex PCR, and TCRdb kept only the in-frame ones, dropping some. Of about 170,000 clones listed, more than 70% were seen once; the top ten hold around 19%. The sequenced sample consisted of peripheral blood. These receptors were collected from a woman in her 70s who had recovered from COVID-19. Both conserved end residues are part of each CDR3. The D gene is left open where the match is weak. Clone size appears in some rows only: once, few, many, or a class for an expanded clone.

j_call clone_size v_call d_call cdr3_aa cdr3_nt
TRBJ1-3 NA TRBV3-1/TRBV3-2 TRBD1 CASSYKEGAWSGNTIYF TGTGCCAGCAGCTACAAGGAGGGGGCTTGGTCTGGAAACACCATATATTTT
TRBJ2-2 NA TRBV29-1 NA CSARGAGGLTGELFF TGCAGCGCCCGCGGGGCAGGGGGTCTCACCGGGGAGCTGTTTTTT
TRBJ2-3 NA TRBV7-9 TRBD2 CASSLTSGRVNTQYF TGTGCCAGCAGCCTAACTAGCGGGAGGGTGAATACGCAGTATTTT
TRBJ2-2 NA TRBV15 NA CASTVGGHTGELFF TGTGCCTCTACGGTGGGGGGGCACACCGGGGAGCTGTTTTTT
TRBJ2-3 few TRBV27 NA CASRSADTQYF TGTGCCAGCAGGTCAGCAGATACGCAGTATTTT
TRBJ2-3 NA TRBV11-2 NA CASSWGVTDTQYF TGTGCCAGCAGCTGGGGGGTGACAGATACGCAGTATTTT
TRBJ2-7 NA TRBV2 TRBD1 CASNPTGTGRIKQYF TGTGCCAGCAATCCTACCGGGACAGGGCGGATCAAGCAGTACTTC
TRBJ2-7 NA TRBV13 NA CASSLGQRVNEQYF TGTGCCAGCAGCCTGGGACAGCGGGTCAACGAGCAGTACTTC
TRBJ2-5 NA TRBV5-6 NA CASSLETVVTQYF TGTGCCAGCAGCTTGGAGACAGTCGTGACCCAGTACTTC
TRBJ1-1 few TRBV6-5 NA CASSYFGGDAFF TGTGCCAGCAGTTACTTCGGAGGGGACGCTTTCTTT
TRBJ2-3 NA TRBV18 TRBD2 CASSPNVVRAGYTDTQYF TGTGCCAGCTCGCCGAACGTCGTTAGAGCGGGATACACAGATACGCAGTATTTT
TRBJ2-2 NA TRBV3-1/TRBV3-2 NA CASSLHSWTGELFF TGTGCCAGCAGCCTCCATAGCTGGACCGGGGAGCTGTTTTTT
TRBJ1-1 few TRBV2 NA CASRQVNTEAFF TGTGCCAGCAGGCAGGTGAACACTGAAGCTTTCTTT
TRBJ1-5 once TRBV12-3/TRBV12-4 NA CASSTQGQQPQHF TGTGCCAGCAGTACCCAGGGGCAGCAGCCCCAGCATTTT
TRBJ1-2 NA TRBV5-1 NA CASSRDGGPYGYTF TGCGCCAGCAGCCGGGATGGGGGCCCATATGGCTACACCTTC
TRBJ1-2 NA TRBV27 NA CASRRTVNNYGYTF TGTGCCAGCAGACGGACAGTAAATAACTATGGCTACACCTTC
TRBJ2-7 NA TRBV29-1 TRBD2 CSVGPTSGSSYEQYF TGCAGCGTTGGCCCCACTAGCGGGAGCTCCTACGAGCAGTACTTC
TRBJ2-7 NA TRBV29-1 TRBD2 CSLGTSGGEYEQYF TGCAGCCTCGGGACTAGCGGGGGGGAGTACGAGCAGTACTTC
TRBJ1-3 NA TRBV10-1 NA CASSPGHSGNTIYF TGCGCCAGCAGTCCAGGGCATTCTGGAAACACCATATATTTT
TRBJ2-7 NA TRBV28 TRBD1 CASSLPGQGSGGEQYF TGTGCCAGCAGTTTACCTGGACAGGGGAGTGGAGGCGAGCAGTACTTC
TRBJ2-3 NA TRBV6-7 TRBD2 CASSTGTDQFQTSGRSADTQYF TGTGCCAGCAGTACCGGGACAGACCAATTTCAGACTAGCGGGAGGAGCGCAGATACGCAGTATTTT
TRBJ2-7 NA TRBV2 NA CASRGAPAYEQYF TGTGCCAGCAGGGGGGCCCCAGCCTACGAGCAGTACTTC
TRBJ1-1 NA TRBV5-8 NA CASSFVDIQAFF TGTGCCAGCAGCTTCGTGGACATCCAAGCTTTCTTT
TRBJ2-7 NA TRBV30 TRBD2 CAWTLNGGEQYF TGTGCCTGGACCCTAAACGGGGGGGAGCAGTACTTC
TRBJ1-5 NA TRBV12-3/TRBV12-4 NA CASSFPGQPQHF TGTGCCAGCAGTTTTCCAGGGCAGCCCCAGCATTTT
TRBJ1-5 few TRBV7-6 NA CASSLAERVNQPQHF TGTGCCAGCAGCTTAGCGGAGAGGGTCAATCAGCCCCAGCATTTT
TRBJ1-3 NA TRBV11-3 NA CASSLDGPAGDTIYF TGTGCCAGCAGCTTAGATGGGCCCGCCGGGGACACCATATATTTT
TRBJ2-7 few TRBV4-1 TRBD2 CASSPTSGRAGVYEQYF TGCGCCAGCAGCCCGACTAGCGGGAGGGCCGGGGTATACGAGCAGTACTTC
TRBJ1-1 NA TRBV30 NA CATAEAFF TGCGCTACTGCTGAAGCTTTCTTT
TRBJ1-2 NA TRBV11-2 NA CASSLGPGGYFYGYTF TGTGCCAGCAGCTTAGGACCTGGGGGGTACTTCTATGGCTACACCTTC
TRBJ2-7 NA TRBV7-9 TRBD1 CASSYRTGGGDEQYF TGTGCCAGCAGCTATAGGACAGGCGGTGGGGACGAGCAGTACTTC
TRBJ2-3 NA TRBV29-1 NA CSVVLGGADTQYF TGCAGCGTTGTTCTTGGCGGGGCAGATACGCAGTATTTT
TRBJ2-3 NA TRBV30 TRBD1 CAWIRDRSPSTDTQYF TGTGCCTGGATTCGGGACAGGTCTCCTAGCACAGATACGCAGTATTTT
TRBJ2-2 NA TRBV18 TRBD2 CASSPRLAGANTGELFF TGTGCCAGCTCACCACGCTTAGCGGGGGCGAACACCGGGGAGCTGTTTTTT
TRBJ1-5 NA TRBV19 TRBD1 CASTRGRGAQPQHF TGTGCCAGCACCCGGGGCAGGGGGGCCCAGCCCCAGCATTTT
TRBJ2-3 once TRBV5-1 TRBD2 CASSSRTSGRGDTQYF TGCGCCAGCAGCTCCCGGACTAGCGGGAGGGGGGATACGCAGTATTTT
TRBJ1-4 NA TRBV5-4 TRBD1 CASSRPGQGVVKLFF TGTGCCAGCAGCCGTCCGGGACAGGGGGTCGTAAAACTGTTTTTT
TRBJ2-1 NA TRBV5-1 NA CASSLKGSGGNNEQFF TGCGCCAGCAGCTTGAAGGGTAGCGGAGGAAACAATGAGCAGTTCTTC
TRBJ2-1 NA TRBV15 NA CATSPAGAGSSYNEQFF TGTGCCACCAGCCCCGCCGGGGCGGGAAGCTCCTACAATGAGCAGTTCTTC
TRBJ1-2 NA TRBV5-6 NA CASSLVAGNYGYTF TGTGCCAGCAGCTTGGTGGCAGGGAACTATGGCTACACCTTC
TRBJ2-7 NA TRBV27 NA CASSSGWSRGRYEQYF TGTGCCAGCAGTTCCGGTTGGTCCCGGGGAAGGTACGAGCAGTACTTC
TRBJ2-7 NA TRBV15 TRBD1 CATSSPGQGSYEQYF TGTGCCACCAGCAGCCCTGGACAGGGGAGCTACGAGCAGTACTTC
TRBJ2-5 NA TRBV4-2 TRBD2 CASSPPSSGKETQYF TGTGCCAGCAGCCCCCCGTCTAGCGGGAAAGAGACCCAGTACTTC
TRBJ1-5 NA TRBV10-3 NA CAISEGRLGSNQPQHF TGTGCCATCAGTGAGGGCAGGCTCGGAAGCAATCAGCCCCAGCATTTT
TRBJ2-3 once TRBV7-9 TRBD2 CASSTLAGARTDTQYF TGTGCCAGCAGCACCCTAGCGGGAGCCCGCACAGATACGCAGTATTTT